Shown below are 22 T cell receptor beta chains from a single sample sequenced in a study of breast tumors, draining lymph nodes, adjacent tissues. MiXCR was run by TCRdb on the multiplex PCR reads, yielding one entry per CDR3 protein. The sample contains 290,000 or so distinct CDR3 sequences, around 31% of which appear only once. Breast cancer patients provided tissue from their axillary draining lymph nodes. The sample was axillary lymph node tissue. The source of these receptors is a female donor with breast cancer. Some clones in this sample may be carry-over from other donors' samples.

Notes on this clonotype: A read error may explain this, as a much larger clone is one base away. The chain employs TRBV19 and TRBJ2-1; the match to TRBD2 covers 8 bases. Germline CDR1 is LNHDA and CDR2 is SQIVND (reference sequence). The CDR3 is made up of 16 amino acids. V dropped 5 bases and J dropped 1; count of bases not matched to a gene: 7. The CDR3 region has the DNA TGTGCCAGTAGTCCACGAGCGGGAGTTTCCTACAATGAGCAGTTCTTC. Translated: CASSPRAGVSYNEQFF. Supplemented by reference TRBV19 and TRBJ2-1, the full variable domain reads DGGITQSPKYLFRKEGQNVTLSCEQNLNHDAMYWYRQDPGQGLRLIYYSQIVNDFQKGDIAEGYSVSREKKESFPLTVTSAQKNPTAFYLCASSPRAGVSYNEQFFGPGTRLTVL.

This clonotype came up many times. The chain recombines TRBV20-1 with TRBJ1-2; 8 bases line up with TRBD1. The CDR3 length is 21 residues. Trimming at V came to 0 bases and at J to 4 bases, leaving 25 bases not matched to a gene. Per germline, CDR1 DFQATT and CDR2 SNEGSKA (reference sequence). CDR3 nucleotides: TGCAGTGCTAGAGATATTGGGGCCGGGGGGGCCGGACAGGGAGGTGGCTATGGCTACACCTTC. Amino acids: CSARDIGAGGAGQGGGYGYTF.

Of note for this clonotype: Given a much more abundant clone one base away, this may be a read error. The chain joins TRBV19 to TRBJ2-1; D not certain. This CDR3 is built from 13 residues. Germline values: CDR1 LNHDA, CDR2 SQIVND (reference sequence). The germline V and J ends were trimmed by 7 bases and 2 bases, with 9 bases remaining between them. CDR3 nucleotides: TGTGCCAGTATGAAGGGAACCTACAATGAGCAGTTCTTC. This sequence encodes CASMKGTYNEQFF.

The chain couples TRBV6-2 or TRBV6-3 to TRBJ1-5; D perhaps matches TRBD1 (5 bases). CDR3 length equals 14 residues. Trimming took off 8 bases at V and 5 bases at J, with 16 bases between the two ends. The germline V gene has CDR1 MNHEY and CDR2 SVGEGT. DNA of the CDR3: TGTGCCAGCGCCCGCGACAGAGATGATCAGCCCCAGCATTTT. Translated: CASARDRDDQPQHF.

This clonotype was counted only a few times. A much more abundant neighbour one base away suggests this may be a read error. The chain has TRBV20-1 and TRBJ2-1; 7 positions match TRBD1. Germline-derived CDR1 and CDR2 are DFQATT and SNEGSKA (reference sequence). This CDR3 contains 11 residues. CDR3 DNA sequence: TGCAGTGCCACACAGGGGAAGGTGCAGTCCTTC. Translation: CSATQGKVQSF.

With regard to this clonotype: This may stem from a read error, because a much larger clone lies one nucleotide away. The V gene is TRBV4-2, the J gene TRBJ2-3; 7 bases are a match to TRBD2. The germline CDR1 and CDR2 sequences are LGHNA and YNFKEQ. V gave up 2 bases and J gave up 2 bases; unmatched junction bases: 10. This CDR3 contains 17 residues. The DNA of the CDR3 is TGTGCCAGCAGCCAACAGTCGGCTAGCGGATACACAGATACGCAGTATTTT. This translates into CASSQQSASGYTDTQYF.

The CDR3 region is CASSLTTGANVLTF. The DNA for the CDR3 is TGTGCCAGCAGCTTAACAACAGGGGCCAACGTCCTGACTTTC. The chain uses TRBV11-3 and TRBJ2-6; no definite D call. Germline V gene sequence: CDR1 SGHNT, CDR2 YENEEA. Between the trimmed V and J ends, which lost 2 bases and 4 bases, there was a span of 6 bases. The length of the CDR3 is 14 residues.

The chain combines TRBV20-1 with TRBJ1-4; the D gene is possibly TRBD1 (6 bases). V shed 6 bases and J shed 7 bases, with 24 bases lying between them. Germline V lookup: CDR1 DFQATT, CDR2 SNEGSKA (reference sequence). CDR3 length: 16 residues. The CDR3 DNA follows: TGCAGTGCCGCAAGGAGCAATACCAGGGGAAGTGAAAAACTGTTTTTT. Protein product: CSAARSNTRGSEKLFF.

Many counts were recorded for this clonotype. This sequence may be a read error, since a much larger clone differs from it by one base. The chain joins TRBV24-1 to TRBJ2-3; D assignment may be TRBD1 or TRBD2 (5 bases each). The CDR3 covers 15 residues. Germline V CDR1 and CDR2: KGHDR, SFDVKD. The CDR3 protein is CATSVFGTLTDTRYF. The CDR3 DNA reads TGTGCCACCAGTGTTTTCGGGACGCTCACAGATACGCGGTATTTT.

This clonotype was counted many times. V usage is TRBV7-3 and J usage is TRBJ1-5; TRBD1 agrees at 7 bases. The CDR3 length is 19 residues. V trimming: 3 bases; J trimming: 1 base; junction bases outside the gene matches: 15. Germline V lookup: CDR1 SGHTA, CDR2 FQGTGA. The CDR3 protein is CASSFKGQVFPKSNQPQHF. CDR3 coding DNA: TGTGCCAGCAGCTTCAAAGGACAGGTTTTCCCCAAAAGCAATCAGCCCCAGCATTTT.

Comments on this clonotype: A much larger clone lies one base from this, so it may be a read error. This chain uses TRBV5-6 with TRBJ2-2, with 7 bases identical to TRBD1. From germline, CDR1 is SGHDT and CDR2 YYEEEE. CDR3 length equals 14 residues. With V trimmed by 6 bases and J by 6 bases, 8 bases remained unmatched. The CDR3 is CASTTGVDAGELFF. For the CDR3, the DNA is TGTGCCAGCACTACAGGGGTTGACGCCGGGGAGCTGTTTTTT.

At least ten counts were recorded for this clonotype. This sequence joins TRBV2 and TRBJ2-6; no clear D. This CDR3 spans 15 amino acids. Germline CDR1 SNHLY, CDR2 FYNNEI. The germline V and J ends were trimmed by 1 base and 0 bases, with 4 bases remaining between them. CDR3 sequence (DNA): TGTGCCAGCAGTGAAGAAGGCTCTGGGGCCAACGTCCTGACTTTC. This translates into CASSEEGSGANVLTF.

This clonotype was recorded at least ten times. The genes are TRBV20-1 and TRBJ2-3; 13 bases fit TRBD2. With V trimmed by 3 bases and J by 1 base, 7 bases remained unmatched. Germline loops: CDR1 DFQATT, CDR2 SNEGSKA (reference sequence). This CDR3 region has 17 residues. CDR3 nucleotide sequence: TGCAGTGCTAGCCCTCGACTAGCGGGAGGCGGCACAGATACGCAGTATTTT. Residues: CSASPRLAGGGTDTQYF.

This clonotype occurred a few times. The chain recombines TRBV27 with TRBJ1-4, with 7 nucleotides matching TRBD1. J lost 5 bases, V lost 3 bases, and 3 bases had no gene match. CDR3 size: 14 residues. Germline CDR1 is MNHEY and CDR2 is SMNVEV (reference sequence). CDR3 coding DNA: TGTGCCAGCAGTTTTGGAGGGGGCAATGAAAAACTGTTTTTT. Amino acid sequence: CASSFGGGNEKLFF.

For this clonotype: A much more abundant neighbour one base away suggests this may be a read error. The genes are TRBV14 and TRBJ1-2; D may be TRBD1 (5 bases). Between the trimmed V and J ends, which lost 4 bases and 5 bases, there was a span of 11 bases. The CDR3 runs to 13 residues. Per the germline V gene, CDR1 is SGHDN and CDR2 is FVKESK. The CDR3 nucleotides are TGTGCCAGCAGCCTAAGCCAGGGATATGGCTACACCTTC. Protein sequence: CASSLSQGYGYTF.

Many counts were recorded for this clonotype. The chain uses TRBV20-1 and TRBJ1-5; 10 bases are a match to TRBD1. Trimming took 0 bases from V and 7 from J; bases not matched to a gene: 12. Germline values: CDR1 DFQATT, CDR2 SNEGSKA (reference sequence). The length of the CDR3 is 17 residues. This CDR3 reads CSARDRAGQGLRQPQHF. The CDR3 DNA is TGCAGTGCTAGAGATAGAGCGGGACAGGGGTTACGGCAGCCCCAGCATTTT.

At least ten counts were recorded for this clonotype. The chain is built from TRBV11-2 and TRBJ2-6; 7 nucleotides match TRBD1. In germline, CDR1 is SGHAT, CDR2 FQNNGV. Trimming at V came to 0 bases and at J to 0 bases, leaving 5 bases not matched to a gene. The CDR3 length is 18 residues. The CDR3 region has the DNA TGTGCCAGCAGCTTAGACCGGGGACAGCCCTCTGGGGCCAACGTCCTGACTTTC. Protein product: CASSLDRGQPSGANVLTF.

This clonotype has a count of ten or more. V gene TRBV6-5 combines with J gene TRBJ2-7; D perhaps matches TRBD2 (6 bases). The CDR3 spans 15 residues. The V end was cut by 2 bases, the J end by 3 bases, with 14 bases between. Germline V gene lookup returns CDR1 MNHEY and CDR2 SVGAGI. The CDR3 here is CASSYLAGSDYEQYF. In DNA, the CDR3 is TGTGCCAGCAGTTACCTGGCGGGATCGGACTACGAGCAGTACTTC.

The table lists this clonotype with a few counts. A much larger clone differs from this one at a single base, so this may be a read error. Here the CDR3 DNA reads TGTGCCGGTAGCCAAGGGACGGCGGCTAATGAAAAACTGTTTTTT. The encoded protein is CAGSQGTAANEKLFF. The V call is TRBV19, the J call TRBJ1-4; perhaps TRBD1 as D (5 bases). This CDR3 has 15 residues. In germline, CDR1 is LNHDA, CDR2 SQIVND (reference sequence).

The rearrangement links TRBV24-1 to TRBJ2-5, with 12 bases matching TRBD2. J gave up 5 bases and V 9 bases, and 15 bases lay outside the gene matches. Germline lookup yields CDR1 KGHDR and CDR2 SFDVKD. This CDR3 is built from 17 residues. The CDR3 DNA reads TGTGCCACCGAGAGCCCAGGGACTAGCGGGCATAGGGAGACCCAGTACTTC. It codes for CATESPGTSGHRETQYF.

This clonotype was detected many times. The chain couples TRBV6-5 to TRBJ2-7, with D perhaps TRBD1 (6 bases). CDR3 size: 14 residues. Germline V gene sequence: CDR1 MNHEY, CDR2 SVGAGI. Trimming shortened V by 1 base and J by 3 bases, and 10 bases separated the two germline ends. The CDR3 is CASSYLPDSYEQYF. The CDR3 DNA is TGTGCCAGCAGTTACTTGCCGGACAGCTACGAGCAGTACTTC.

This clonotype was observed a handful of times. This may be a read error: a much more frequent sequence differs by one nucleotide. The chain employs TRBV12-3 or TRBV12-4 and TRBJ2-3; TRBD2 agrees at 7 bases. The junction had 10 bases not matched to a gene; V was cut back by 3 bases and J by 4 bases. The CDR3 consists of 16 residues. CDR3 residues: CASSFGGMLFADTQYF. CDR3 sequence (DNA): TGTGCCAGCAGTTTCGGGGGGATGCTATTCGCAGATACGCAGTATTTT.